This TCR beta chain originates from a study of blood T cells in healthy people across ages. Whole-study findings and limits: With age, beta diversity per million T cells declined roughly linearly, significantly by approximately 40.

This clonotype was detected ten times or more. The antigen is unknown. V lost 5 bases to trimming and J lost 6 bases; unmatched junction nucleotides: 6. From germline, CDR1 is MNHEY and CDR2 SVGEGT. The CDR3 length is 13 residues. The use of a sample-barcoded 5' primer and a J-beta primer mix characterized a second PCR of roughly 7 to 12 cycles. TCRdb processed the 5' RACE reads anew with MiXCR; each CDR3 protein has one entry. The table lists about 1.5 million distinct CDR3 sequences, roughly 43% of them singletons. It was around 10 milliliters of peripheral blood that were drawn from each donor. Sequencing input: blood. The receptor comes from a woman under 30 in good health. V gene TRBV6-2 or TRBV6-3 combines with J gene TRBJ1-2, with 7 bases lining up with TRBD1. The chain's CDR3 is CASSPRDSHGYTF. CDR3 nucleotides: TGTGCCAGCAGTCCCCGGGACAGTCATGGCTACACCTTC.